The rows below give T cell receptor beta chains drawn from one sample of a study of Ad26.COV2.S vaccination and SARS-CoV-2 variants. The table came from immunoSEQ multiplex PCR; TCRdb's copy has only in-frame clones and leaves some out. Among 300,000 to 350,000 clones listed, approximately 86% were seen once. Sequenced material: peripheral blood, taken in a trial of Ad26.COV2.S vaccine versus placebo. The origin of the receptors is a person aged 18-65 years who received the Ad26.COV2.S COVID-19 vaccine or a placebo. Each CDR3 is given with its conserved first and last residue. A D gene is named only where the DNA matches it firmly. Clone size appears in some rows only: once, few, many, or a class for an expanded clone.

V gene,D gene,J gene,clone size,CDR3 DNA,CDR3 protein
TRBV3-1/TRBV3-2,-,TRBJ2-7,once,TGTGCCAGCAGCCAAGATTGGACTACCTACGAGCAGTACTTC,CASSQDWTTYEQYF
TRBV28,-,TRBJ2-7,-,TGTGCCAGCAGTTTATCGCTAGTCGGGACAGGAGGCCGGGGGGACGAGCAGTACTTC,CASSLSLVGTGGRGDEQYF
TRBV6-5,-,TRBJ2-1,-,TGTGCCAGCAGAAAGACGGGAACCAATGAGCAGTTCTTC,CASRKTGTNEQFF
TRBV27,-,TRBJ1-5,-,TGTGCCACCCCCGGTCAGCCCCAGCATTTT,CATPGQPQHF
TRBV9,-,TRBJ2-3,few,TGTGCCAGCAGCCCCTGGGGCCGGGGCACAGATACGCAGTATTTT,CASSPWGRGTDTQYF
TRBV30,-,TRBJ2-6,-,TGTGCCTGGAGGTGGGGGTTTTTCCCTAACTCTGGGGCCAACGTCCTGACTTTC,CAWRWGFFPNSGANVLTF
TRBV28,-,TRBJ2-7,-,TGTGCCAGCCGCTCCCGGCTTGCTTACGAGCAGTACTTC,CASRSRLAYEQYF
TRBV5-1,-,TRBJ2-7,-,TGCGCCAGCAGCTTGAAGGGGATCTACGAGCAGTACTTC,CASSLKGIYEQYF
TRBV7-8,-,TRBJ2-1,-,TGTGCCAGCAGCTTAGGGGGGACTCTTGCCTACAATGAGCAGTTCTTC,CASSLGGTLAYNEQFF
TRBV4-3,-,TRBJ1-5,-,TGCGCCAGCAGCCCTGCGTGGAGCCGGGGTCGATTAAGCTGGCAGCCCCAGCATTTT,CASSPAWSRGRLSWQPQHF
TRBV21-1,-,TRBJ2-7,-,TGTGCCAGCAAGGGAAAGGGGGGCGGGCAGTACTTC,CASKGKGGGQYF
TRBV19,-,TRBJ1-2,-,TGTGCCAGTAGTCCTGACGGAGGTCCTAACTATGGCTACACCTTC,CASSPDGGPNYGYTF
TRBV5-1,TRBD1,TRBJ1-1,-,TGCGCCAGCATTCGGGACAGCTTGAACACTGAAGCTTTCTTT,CASIRDSLNTEAFF
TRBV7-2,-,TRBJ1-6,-,TGTGCCAGCAGCTTAGGTACGGCGAATAATTCACCCCTCCACTTT,CASSLGTANNSPLHF
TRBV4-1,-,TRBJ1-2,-,TGCGCCAGCAGCCCTTCAACCGGGATTAACTATGGCTACACCTTC,CASSPSTGINYGYTF
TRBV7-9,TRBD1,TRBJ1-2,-,TGTGCCAGCAGCCAGACAGGGGGTAGAGACTATGGCTACACCTTC,CASSQTGGRDYGYTF
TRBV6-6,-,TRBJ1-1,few,TGTGCCAGCAGTCCCCCAGGGATGGGGGGTACTGAAGCTTTCTTT,CASSPPGMGGTEAFF
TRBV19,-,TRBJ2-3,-,TGTGCCAGTAGTAGCAGCGCCGTTCGCACAGATACGCAGTATTTT,CASSSSAVRTDTQYF
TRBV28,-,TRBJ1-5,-,TGTGCCAGCAGTTTATCGGGCAGCCCTTATAGCAATCAGCCCCAGCATTTT,CASSLSGSPYSNQPQHF
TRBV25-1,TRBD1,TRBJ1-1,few,TGTGCCAGCAGCGCCTCCCGGGACAGGCCTGAAGCTTTCTTT,CASSASRDRPEAFF
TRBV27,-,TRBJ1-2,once,TGTGCCAGCAAACAGCGGGGTTTAGCTAACTATGGCTACACCTTC,CASKQRGLANYGYTF
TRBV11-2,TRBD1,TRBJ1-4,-,TGTGCCAGCAGCTTCGGGACAGGGATTCGTGAAAAACTGTTTTTT,CASSFGTGIREKLFF
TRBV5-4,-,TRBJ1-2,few,TGTGCCAGCAGCTTGGGTGGCAGCAACTATGGCTACACCTTC,CASSLGGSNYGYTF
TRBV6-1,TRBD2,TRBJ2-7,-,TGTGCCAGCAGTGATAGGCTAGCGGGAGTACCCCGGTCCTCCCTCGAGCAGTACTTC,CASSDRLAGVPRSSLEQYF
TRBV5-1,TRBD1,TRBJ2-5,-,TGCGCCAGCAGCCGCCAAGGGACAGGTGTTGAGACCCAGTACTTC,CASSRQGTGVETQYF
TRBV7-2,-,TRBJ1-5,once,TGTGCCAGCAGCTTATCCCCGGGGGGACTCAATCAGCCCCAGCATTTT,CASSLSPGGLNQPQHF
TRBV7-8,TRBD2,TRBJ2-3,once,TGTGCCAGCAGCCTAGGACTAGCGGGGACACGAGCAGATACGCAGTATTTT,CASSLGLAGTRADTQYF
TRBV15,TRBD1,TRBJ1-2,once,TGTGCCACCAGCAGAGCAACAGGGGTTAACTATGGCTACACCTTC,CATSRATGVNYGYTF
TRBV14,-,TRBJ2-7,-,TGTGCCAGCAGCCAAGATAAAAGGACGGAGGTGGACTACGAGCAGTACTTC,CASSQDKRTEVDYEQYF
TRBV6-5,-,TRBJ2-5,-,TGTGCCAGCAGTTACAGTCGCCCAACCCAAGGGACCCAGTACTTC,CASSYSRPTQGTQYF
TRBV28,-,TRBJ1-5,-,TGTGCCAGCAGTTTAGGGTCCGACAGTACCCAGCATTTT,CASSLGSDSTQHF
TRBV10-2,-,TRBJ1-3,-,TGCGCCAGCAGTGGCGGCAGCCGAAACACCATATATTTT,CASSGGSRNTIYF
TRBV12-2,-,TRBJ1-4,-,TGTGCAAGTCGCTTAGGGCAGGGTGGAGAAAAACTGTTTTTT,CASRLGQGGEKLFF
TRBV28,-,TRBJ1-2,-,TGTGCCAGCAGTTACCTGACCCAGGTGGTAGGCTACACCTTC,CASSYLTQVVGYTF
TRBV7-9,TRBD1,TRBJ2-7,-,TGTGCCAGCAGCCTGAGGGGGACAGAATCCTACGAGCAGTACTTC,CASSLRGTESYEQYF